The 6 T cell receptor beta chains listed next were all sequenced from one sample in a study of blood T cell repertoires in COVID-19. Profiled with immunoSEQ multiplex PCR; TCRdb holds only in-frame clones, not every one. In the table there are 200,000 to 300,000 clones, more than 85% of which are singletons. Material: peripheral blood. All receptors derive from a person aged 18 to 30 with COVID-19, enrolled during active disease.

V gene TRBV5-6 combines with J gene TRBJ2-1; 7 bases map to TRBD2. J gave up 6 bases and V 4 bases, and 10 bases lay outside the gene matches. The CDR3 length is 15 residues. Germline CDR1 is SGHDT and CDR2 is YYEEEE. CDR3 amino acids: CASSEGDSGGNEQFF. CDR3 bases: TGTGCCAGCAGCGAGGGCGACTCGGGAGGCAATGAGCAGTTCTTC.

This sequence joins TRBV5-1 and TRBJ1-6; TRBD1 might be the D (5 bases). Germline V CDR1 and CDR2: SGHRS, YFSETQ. The CDR3 totals 17 residues. The V end was cut by 0 bases, the J end by 3 bases, with 13 bases between. This chain's CDR3 is CASSLDLGGDYNSPLHF. The DNA for the CDR3 is TGCGCCAGCAGCTTGGATTTGGGAGGGGACTATAATTCACCCCTCCACTTT.

This chain uses TRBV2 with TRBJ2-5, with 9 bases lining up with TRBD2. The V gene end was trimmed by 6 bases and the J gene end by 5 bases; junction bases not matched to a gene: 16. From germline, CDR1 is SNHLY and CDR2 FYNNEI. This CDR3 region has 17 residues. CDR3 sequence (DNA): TGTGCCAGCAGAGAGGGGGATTTAGCGGGAGACTCGGAGACCCAGTACTTC. Protein sequence: CASREGDLAGDSETQYF.

This clone has just one count. The chain recombines TRBV4-3 with TRBJ2-1, with TRBD2 matching over 8 bases. CDR1 is LGHNA, CDR2 YSLEER, per germline. The CDR3 consists of 13 residues. Trimming took 0 bases from V and 12 from J; bases not matched to a gene: 4. As DNA, the CDR3 is TGCGCCAGCAGCCAAGATAGCGGGGCTCGGCAGTTCTTC. It yields the protein CASSQDSGARQFF.

The J gene is TRBJ1-4, the V gene TRBV6-5; D is unresolved. This CDR3 has 13 amino acids. V dropped 0 bases and J dropped 12 bases, with 11 bases sitting between them. CDR1 is MNHEY, CDR2 SVGAGI, per germline. DNA for the CDR3: TGTGCCAGCAGTTACTCATACCGGGAGCAACTGTTTTTT. Its translation: CASSYSYREQLFF.

The V call is TRBV24-1, the J call TRBJ2-3; no definite D call. Germline V gene data show CDR1 as KGHDR and CDR2 as SFDVKD. The CDR3 length is 11 residues. Trimming took off 6 bases at V and 4 bases at J, with 4 bases between the two ends. CDR3 residues: CATSSADTQYF. The CDR3 DNA reads as TGTGCCACCAGTTCCGCAGATACGCAGTATTTT.